These T cell receptor beta chains were read from a single sample in a study of blood T cell repertoires in COVID-19. Generated by immunoSEQ multiplex PCR, the TCRdb table keeps only in-frame clones and is missing some. The data contain about 210,000 clones, approximately 86% of them seen just once; the ten biggest clones take up about 4%. Input material: PBMCs or T cells enriched from blood (not recorded which). The receptor set was obtained from a woman in her 30s who had been exposed to COVID-19. CDR3s leave out the opening cysteine and the closing phenylalanine or tryptophan. Where a row states a size, it is once, few, many or the class of an expanded clone; other rows omit it.

clone_size | v_call | cdr3_aa
- | TRBV9 | ASSVGRGATGELF
- | TRBV19 | ASRPWDRAGDYGYT
- | TRBV27 | ASSLYDGIEQF
- | TRBV5-6 | ASSWETSDYNEQF
- | TRBV15 | ATSRGGADNEQF
- | TRBV5-1 | ASSLETGTFYGYT
- | TRBV6-1 | ASSEEGQGAYTQY
- | TRBV7-6 | ASSQGQGRVTGELF
- | TRBV10-3 | ATATGGAIGTDTQY
- | TRBV3-1/TRBV3-2 | ASSNNQNPF
once | TRBV10-3 | AISESGQGNGYT
- | TRBV4-1 | ASSQDRGPNTEAF
- | TRBV27 | ASSLVGGGYGYT
few | TRBV5-5 | ASSLFLNTEAF
- | TRBV2 | ASSLTGQVTQPQH
once | TRBV9 | ASSGRQGVGYT
- | TRBV29-1 | SASGGQDYGYT
once | TRBV5-6 | ASSLGRTNTGELF
- | TRBV5-4 | ASSPPDNNNSPLH
- | TRBV4-2 | ASSQGTSGGAAGELF
- | TRBV5-6 | ASSLEAGGGNQPQH
- | TRBV15 | ATSGGQGGSNQPQH
- | TRBV15 | ATSGGTHSNQPQH
many | TRBV28 | ASSLGYLGGSYEQY
- | TRBV13 | ASQAGGRTDTQY
- | TRBV5-5 | ASSSQGSTEAF
- | TRBV30 | AWSEYRTGVVVLT
few | TRBV7-8 | ASSFQGTHTEAF
- | TRBV6-5 | ASDPSGVPYEQY
- | TRBV9 | ASSGYGGCSGNTIY
- | TRBV30 | VWGRLNYGYT
- | TRBV7-8 | ASSRGPHTEAF
- | TRBV5-5 | ASSLGDRGSYGYT
few | TRBV6-1 | ASSESAGGQETQY
- | TRBV5-1 | ASSTRTGSTDTQY
- | TRBV19 | ASSSRLYTDTQY
- | TRBV19 | ASRDRIGYGYT
- | TRBV29-1 | SVEGEAGMNTEAF
- | TRBV5-1 | ASRAVEKNTEAF
- | TRBV11-2 | ASSLDRNSGTDTQY
- | TRBV10-3 | AISDGRGPTTNEKLF
- | TRBV5-1 | ASSEGQTNTEAF
- | TRBV24-1 | ATSAGSYEQY
- | TRBV29-1 | SVVGGLAF
once | TRBV29-1 | SVRVLHGNYEQY
- | TRBV9 | ASSVTSQFTDTQY
- | TRBV5-8 | ASSTGTYTGELF
many | TRBV24-1 | ATSSRQRGGGYEQY
- | TRBV18 | ASSPPTVDTQY
- | TRBV9 | ASSVTGTGVNNEQF
once | TRBV18 | ASSPNGWDTLNTEAF
- | TRBV18 | ASSPRGGPSNTGELF
- | TRBV3-1/TRBV3-2 | ASSLLDRNGNTIY
- | TRBV3-1/TRBV3-2 | ASSLQTDSPLH